These 32 T cell receptor beta chains came from one sample sequenced in a study of blood T cell repertoires in COVID-19. Generated by immunoSEQ multiplex PCR, the TCRdb table keeps only in-frame clones and is missing some. The sample has approximately 140,000 clones; nearly 85% are singletons. Material for sequencing was PBMCs or T cells enriched from blood (not recorded which). Source of these receptors: a man aged 50-60 years in a cohort exposed to, infected with or recovered from COVID-19 (not recorded which).

The V gene is TRBV3-1 (or the pseudogene TRBV3-2), the J gene TRBJ1-1, with 7 bases matching TRBD1. V was pared by 6 bases and J by 4 bases, with 8 bases of the junction left unmatched. The CDR3 sequence is 14 residues long. Germline-derived CDR1 and CDR2 are LGHDT and YNNKEL (reference sequence). The chain's CDR3 is CASRSTGYATEAFF. Here the CDR3 DNA reads TGTGCCAGCAGGTCGACAGGGTATGCCACTGAAGCTTTCTTT.

This clone was seen a few times. The chain recombines TRBV7-2 with TRBJ2-7; 8 bases are a match to TRBD1. Trimming cost V 2 bases and J 5 bases; bases outside gene matches: 17. The V gene's germline CDR1 is SGHTA and CDR2 FQGNSA. The CDR3 loop spans 18 amino acids. The CDR3 loop is CASSLRSGTGRIVHEQYF. The CDR3 DNA sequence: TGTGCCAGCAGCTTACGGTCCGGGACAGGACGAATTGTCCACGAGCAGTACTTC. The full variable domain, its missing parts supplied by reference TRBV7-2 and TRBJ2-7, is GAGVSQSPSNKVTEKGKDVELRCDPISGHTALYWYRQSLGQGLEFLIYFQGNSAPDKSGLPSDRFSAERTGGSVSTLTIQRTQQEDSAVYLCASSLRSGTGRIVHEQYFGPGTRLTVT.

CDR3 coding DNA: TGCGCCAGCAGCCAAGCCGTCCAACTTACAGGGGGCGGGGGGACTAATGAAAAACTGTTTTTT. Encoded protein: CASSQAVQLTGGGGTNEKLFF. The rearrangement uses TRBV4-1 and TRBJ1-4; TRBD1 matches 9 bases. J lost 2 bases, V lost 1 base, and 17 bases had no gene match. Looked up from germline, CDR1 is MGHRA and CDR2 is YSYEKL. The CDR3 sequence is 21 residues long.

A few counts support this clone. The chain is built from TRBV6-5 and TRBJ2-7; no definite D call. The CDR3 is 13 residues long. CDR1 MNHEY and CDR2 SVGAGI come from the germline V gene. Trimming shortened V by 6 bases and J by 6 bases, and 15 bases separated the two germline ends. CDR3 nucleotide sequence: TGTGCCAGCAGCGTTGGCTTGGTAAGCGAGCAGTACTTC. Its translation is CASSVGLVSEQYF.

The CDR3 coding sequence is TGTGCCAGCAGCCAGCAAGCCATCAATCAGCCCCAGCATTTT. Translation: CASSQQAINQPQHF. The gene calls are TRBV3-1 (or the pseudogene TRBV3-2) and TRBJ1-5; D is unclear. The V end was cut by 3 bases, the J end by 3 bases, with 9 bases between. The V gene's germline CDR1 is LGHDT and CDR2 YNNKEL (reference sequence). This CDR3 has 14 residues.

This clone was recorded a few times. The V call is TRBV25-1, the J call TRBJ1-2, with a tentative D call TRBD1 (5 bases). Germline V CDR1 and CDR2: MGHDK, SYGVNS. Trimming stripped 2 bases from V and 4 bases from J, with 8 bases between. This CDR3 has 13 amino acids. CDR3: CASSEGAAYGYTF. The DNA of the CDR3 is TGTGCCAGCAGTGAAGGGGCCGCCTATGGCTACACCTTC.

The chain is built from TRBV7-2 and TRBJ2-7; 7 positions match TRBD2. This CDR3 spans 15 amino acids. V lost 8 bases and J lost 0; bases outside the gene matches: 10. Germline V CDR1 and CDR2: SGHTA, FQGNSA. CDR3 sequence reads: CASGYTGGTSYEQYF. The CDR3 DNA reads TGTGCCAGCGGCTACACGGGGGGAACCTCCTACGAGCAGTACTTC.

V gene TRBV5-4 combines with J gene TRBJ2-1; 10 nucleotides line up with TRBD1. The ends lost 4 bases at V and 2 bases at J; junction bases unmatched: 3. The CDR3 extends over 15 amino acids. Looked up from germline, CDR1 is SGHNT and CDR2 is YYREEE (reference sequence). CDR3 protein: CASSPGTGAYNEQFF. The CDR3 DNA follows: TGTGCCAGCAGCCCGGGGACAGGGGCCTACAATGAGCAGTTCTTC.

The rearrangement joins TRBV7-9 to TRBJ1-5; 10 bases map to TRBD1. The V gene's germline CDR1 is SEHNR and CDR2 FQNEAQ (reference sequence). V was pared by 4 bases and J by 0 bases, with 9 bases of the junction left unmatched. The CDR3 totals 18 residues. DNA for the CDR3: TGTGCCAGCAGCTCAGGACGGACAGGGGGGTCTAGCAATCAGCCCCAGCATTTT. This translates into CASSSGRTGGSSNQPQHF.

This clone has a handful of counts. The J gene is TRBJ1-4, the V gene TRBV9; D unresolved. Trimming left V 3 bases short and J 0 bases short, with 12 bases between. Germline CDR1 reads SGDLS; CDR2 reads YYNGEE. The CDR3 is made up of 16 amino acids. CDR3 amino acids: CASSGGGFATNEKLFF. CDR3 bases: TGTGCCAGCAGCGGGGGAGGATTTGCAACTAATGAAAAACTGTTTTTT.

The chain employs TRBV19 and TRBJ2-1, with 8 bases aligning to TRBD1. The CDR3 totals 15 residues. The V gene's germline CDR1 is LNHDA and CDR2 SQIVND (reference sequence). J was trimmed by 4 bases and V by 7 bases; bases with no gene match: 9. The DNA for the CDR3 is TGTGCCAGTACTACCCAGGGGGCGCGGTACAATGAGCAGTTCTTC. It is translated as CASTTQGARYNEQFF.

The V gene is TRBV30, the J gene TRBJ2-1; D is possibly TRBD2 (6 bases). Trimming took off 2 bases at V and 3 bases at J, with 14 bases between the two ends. The germline V gene has CDR1 GTSNPN and CDR2 SVGIG (reference sequence). CDR3 size: 15 residues. The CDR3 here is CAWSQEGLLYNEQFF. The CDR3 DNA reads as TGTGCCTGGAGTCAAGAGGGACTGCTCTACAATGAGCAGTTCTTC.

CDR3 sequence (DNA): TGTGCCAGCAGCTGGGGGACATCGTTGGGCGAGCAGTACTTC. Protein: CASSWGTSLGEQYF. The rearrangement uses TRBV6-2 or TRBV6-3 and TRBJ2-7; D perhaps matches TRBD1 (6 bases). V lost 6 bases and J lost 6, with 18 bases in between. The CDR3 runs to 14 residues. CDR1 is MNHEY and CDR2 is SVGEGT in the germline V gene.

This chain uses TRBV28 with TRBJ2-7; D unresolved. There are 13 residues in the CDR3. The germline gives CDR1 MDHEN, CDR2 SYDVKM. V was trimmed by 4 bases and J by 2 bases, leaving 9 bases between them. CDR3 bases: TGTGCCAGCAGTTCCTCCCCCCCCTACGAGCAGTACTTC. Translating it yields CASSSSPPYEQYF.

The chain employs TRBV7-9 and TRBJ2-2; 11 bases match TRBD2. The CDR3 extends over 16 amino acids. Trimming at V came to 2 bases and at J to 4 bases, leaving 3 bases not matched to a gene. Germline CDR1 SEHNR, CDR2 FQNEAQ (reference sequence). CDR3 nucleotides: TGTGCCAGCAGCTTAACTAGCGGGAGAATCACCGGGGAGCTGTTTTTT. Translated, it gives CASSLTSGRITGELFF.

DNA of the CDR3: TGTGCCAGCAGCTTAGATGGCATAGCGGGGGCAGATACGCAGTATTTT. Translation: CASSLDGIAGADTQYF. V is TRBV11-2 and J is TRBJ2-3; 9 bases align to TRBD2. After removal of 0 bases from V and 4 bases from J, the junction contained 5 bases not matched to a gene. Germline V CDR1 and CDR2: SGHAT, FQNNGV. This CDR3 is built from 16 residues. The variable domain in full, with the rest retrieved from reference TRBV11-2 and TRBJ2-3, is EAGVAQSPRYKIIEKRQSVAFWCNPISGHATLYWYQQILGQGPKLLIQFQNNGVVDDSQLPKDRFSAERLKGVDSTLKIQPAKLEDSAVYLCASSLDGIAGADTQYFGPGTRLTVL.

Written as DNA, the CDR3 is TGTGCCAGTAGGGGACTGAACTACGAGCAGTACTTC. Protein product: CASRGLNYEQYF. The chain links TRBV19 to TRBJ2-7; D is possibly TRBD2 (6 bases). V was pared by 6 bases and J by 3 bases, with 9 bases between. This CDR3 region has 12 residues. Germline loops: CDR1 LNHDA, CDR2 SQIVND (reference sequence).

This clone was seen a single time. This chain links TRBV5-4 with TRBJ1-1, with unresolved D. This CDR3 region has 12 residues. Germline CDR1 SGHNT, CDR2 YYREEE (reference sequence). V was clipped by 7 bases and J by 5 bases, with 12 bases between them. This CDR3 is CASLRAGTEAFF. CDR3 DNA: TGTGCCAGCCTACGGGCGGGAACTGAAGCTTTCTTT.

The chain employs TRBV19 and TRBJ1-5; D perhaps matches TRBD1 (6 bases). Germline V gene lookup returns CDR1 LNHDA and CDR2 SQIVND (reference sequence). The CDR3 runs 15 residues. V lost 7 bases, J lost 2 bases, and 15 bases lay in between. The CDR3 is CASNREFKGNQPQHF. The CDR3 DNA follows: TGTGCCAGTAACAGGGAATTTAAGGGCAATCAGCCCCAGCATTTT.

The genes are TRBV18 and TRBJ2-1; D remains ambiguous. The ends were cut back, 6 bases at V and 0 bases at J, with 9 bases in the middle. This CDR3 has 14 residues. The germline V gene has CDR1 KGHSH and CDR2 LQKENI. The CDR3: CASSPWSSYNEQFF. In DNA, the CDR3 is TGTGCCAGCTCCCCCTGGAGCTCCTACAATGAGCAGTTCTTC. Complete variable domain (other parts from reference TRBV18 and TRBJ2-1): NAGVMQNPRHLVRRRGQEARLRCSPMKGHSHVYWYRQLPEEGLKFMVYLQKENIIDESGMPKERFSAEFPKEGPSILRIQQVVRGDSAAYFCASSPWSSYNEQFFGPGTRLTVL.

The V and J genes are TRBV20-1 and TRBJ1-2; D remains unclear. The germline gives CDR1 DFQATT, CDR2 SNEGSKA (reference sequence). Between the trimmed V and J ends, which lost 6 bases and 8 bases, there was a span of 10 bases. This CDR3 is built from 10 residues. CDR3 in amino acids: CSAVGFGYTF. As DNA, the CDR3 is TGCAGTGCGGTCGGGTTCGGCTACACCTTC.

DNA for the CDR3: TGTGCCAGCAGCCCGTTGACGGGGATTGGCTACACCTTC. This gives the protein CASSPLTGIGYTF. V usage is TRBV11-2 and J usage is TRBJ1-2; the D is unclear. V was pared by 5 bases and J by 7 bases, with 14 bases between. Per the germline V gene, CDR1 is SGHAT and CDR2 is FQNNGV. The CDR3 has 13 residues.

At least ten counts were recorded for this clone. V is TRBV5-6 and J is TRBJ2-5; D is perhaps TRBD1 (6 bases). V lost 1 base to trimming and J lost 5 bases, with 15 bases between them. This CDR3 has 15 residues. The V gene's germline CDR1 is SGHDT and CDR2 YYEEEE. CDR3 loop: CASSLYREFGETQYF. Here the CDR3 DNA reads TGTGCCAGCAGCTTGTACAGGGAATTTGGCGAGACCCAGTACTTC. Filled out from reference TRBV5-6 and TRBJ2-5, the complete variable domain reads DAGVTQSPTHLIKTRGQQVTLRCSPKSGHDTVSWYQQALGQGPQFIFQYYEEEERQRGNFPDRFSGHQFPNYSSELNVNALLLGDSALYLCASSLYREFGETQYFGPGTRLLVL.

The V and J genes are TRBV3-1 (or the pseudogene TRBV3-2) and TRBJ2-3; D is possibly TRBD2 (5 bases). Germline V CDR1 and CDR2: LGHDT, YNNKEL (reference sequence). Between the trimmed V and J ends, which lost 1 base and 14 bases, there was a span of 22 bases. This CDR3 spans 15 amino acids. CDR3 region: CASSQVGATGATPYF. The CDR3, as DNA: TGTGCCAGCAGCCAAGTGGGAGCTACTGGAGCCACCCCGTATTTT.

J is TRBJ2-3 and V is TRBV24-1; maybe TRBD1 (6 bases). The V gene's germline CDR1 is KGHDR and CDR2 SFDVKD. V lost 7 bases to trimming and J lost 5 bases, with 6 bases between them. The CDR3 contains 11 residues. In DNA, the CDR3 is TGTGCCACCAGGACAGGAGATACGCAGTATTTT. Protein sequence: CATRTGDTQYF.

The rearrangement links TRBV24-1 to TRBJ2-1, with D unresolved. Germline CDR1 KGHDR, CDR2 SFDVKD. V was trimmed by 4 bases and J by 10 bases, leaving 7 bases between them. The CDR3 loop spans 11 amino acids. CDR3: CATSESEEQFF. Here the CDR3 DNA reads TGTGCCACCAGTGAATCCGAGGAGCAGTTCTTC.

The rearrangement joins TRBV7-9 to TRBJ2-7; 12 bases line up with TRBD1. With V trimmed by 5 bases and J by 7 bases, 6 bases remained unmatched. Germline V gene data show CDR1 as SEHNR and CDR2 as FQNEAQ (reference sequence). The length of the CDR3 is 14 residues. The CDR3 reads CASSARDRGREQYF. The CDR3 DNA is TGTGCCAGCAGCGCCCGGGACAGGGGGCGTGAGCAGTACTTC.

V and J are TRBV5-5 and TRBJ2-5, with TRBD2 matching 8 bases. The CDR3 is made up of 16 amino acids. V lost 2 bases, J lost 4 bases, and 10 bases stayed unmatched. Germline-derived CDR1 and CDR2 are SGHKS and YYEKEE (reference sequence). The CDR3 protein is CASSLLGTRVRETQYF. The CDR3 DNA reads TGTGCCAGCAGCTTATTAGGGACTAGGGTTAGAGAGACCCAGTACTTC.

The J gene is TRBJ2-1, the V gene TRBV4-1, with 10 bases lining up with TRBD2. In germline, CDR1 is MGHRA, CDR2 YSYEKL. This CDR3 comprises 17 residues. J was trimmed by 2 bases and V by 0 bases; bases with no gene match: 4. CDR3 nucleotide sequence: TGCGCCAGCAGCCAAGATGGTCTAGCGGGAGCCTACAATGAGCAGTTCTTC. Its protein is CASSQDGLAGAYNEQFF.

This chain connects TRBV19 to TRBJ1-2, with 7 bases aligning to TRBD1. V was clipped by 7 bases and J by 3 bases; unmatched bases: 5. CDR3 length equals 13 residues. Germline loops: CDR1 LNHDA, CDR2 SQIVND (reference sequence). As DNA, the CDR3 is TGTGCCAGTAATACCAGGGGGTACTATGGCTACACCTTC. Amino acid sequence: CASNTRGYYGYTF.

This clone occurred once. The chain uses TRBV2 and TRBJ1-2; no firm D call. The CDR3 runs to 13 residues. CDR1 is SNHLY, CDR2 FYNNEI, per germline. The V end was cut by 3 bases, the J end by 8 bases, with 13 bases between. The DNA for the CDR3 is TGTGCCAGCAGTGAGTACCAGGCGACCGGCTACACCTTC. Its protein product is CASSEYQATGYTF.

The chain employs TRBV19 and TRBJ1-5, with a tentative D call TRBD1 (6 bases). The germline V and J ends were trimmed by 5 bases and 3 bases, with 20 bases remaining between them. Germline values: CDR1 LNHDA, CDR2 SQIVND (reference sequence). The CDR3 consists of 17 residues. CDR3 region: CASSSLGARVANQPQHF. The DNA for the CDR3 is TGTGCCAGTAGTTCTCTGGGGGCGAGGGTAGCCAATCAGCCCCAGCATTTT. The whole variable domain, remainder taken from reference TRBV19 and TRBJ1-5, is DGGITQSPKYLFRKEGQNVTLSCEQNLNHDAMYWYRQDPGQGLRLIYYSQIVNDFQKGDIAEGYSVSREKKESFPLTVTSAQKNPTAFYLCASSSLGARVANQPQHFGDGTRLSIL.